This TCR beta chain was found in a study of T-cell memory formation after mild COVID-19. This clonotype was found a few times. Its target is unknown. This CDR3 region has 14 residues. Germline-derived CDR1 and CDR2 are SQVTM and ANQGSEA. V gave up 2 bases and J gave up 2 bases; unmatched junction bases: 5. Study-level results: Pre-infection memory harbored some responding clones, suggesting cross-reactive memory joined. Most CD4+ clones that shrank were in CM and EM, while CD8+ ones turned up in EMRA.

TCRdb itself ran the 5' RACE reads through MiXCR, one entry per CDR3 protein. Of roughly 170,000 distinct CDR3 sequences detected, roughly 23% appear once; the ten largest clones hold roughly 24%. The source material was PBMCs or a T cell subset sorted from them (not recorded which). This sequence originates from an adult woman who had mild COVID-19 (a few samples of this study predate the infection). Cell type and time point are not known. The chain joins TRBV29-1 to TRBJ2-7; the match to TRBD1 covers 8 bases. The CDR3, as DNA: TGCAGCGTTGAACCGGGACAGGACCCCTACGAGCAGTACTTC. This sequence encodes CSVEPGQDPYEQYF.